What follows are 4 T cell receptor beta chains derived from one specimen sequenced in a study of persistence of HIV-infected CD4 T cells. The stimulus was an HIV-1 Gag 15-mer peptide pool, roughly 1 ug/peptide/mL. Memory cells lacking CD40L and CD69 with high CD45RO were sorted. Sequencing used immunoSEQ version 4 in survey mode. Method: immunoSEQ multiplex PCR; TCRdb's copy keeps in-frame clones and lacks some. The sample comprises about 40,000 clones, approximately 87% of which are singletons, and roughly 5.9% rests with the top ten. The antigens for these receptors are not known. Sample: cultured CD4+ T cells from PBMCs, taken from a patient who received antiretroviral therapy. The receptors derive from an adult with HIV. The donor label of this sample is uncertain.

CDR3 DNA sequence: TGTGCCAGCAGCACTACCCTAGGGTTTGAGCAGTTCTTC. Protein: CASSTTLGFEQFF. The gene calls are TRBV3-1 (or the pseudogene TRBV3-2) and TRBJ2-1; D gene ambiguous. V gave up 5 bases and J gave up 9 bases, with 14 bases separating them. There are 13 residues in the CDR3. CDR1 and CDR2 (germline): LGHDT, YNNKEL (reference sequence).

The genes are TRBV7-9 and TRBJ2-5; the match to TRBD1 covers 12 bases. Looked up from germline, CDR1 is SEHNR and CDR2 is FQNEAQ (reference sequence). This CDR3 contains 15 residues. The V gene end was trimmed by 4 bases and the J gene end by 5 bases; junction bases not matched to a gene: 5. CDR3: CASSWGQGAGETQYF. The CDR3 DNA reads TGTGCCAGCAGCTGGGGACAGGGGGCCGGGGAGACCCAGTACTTC.

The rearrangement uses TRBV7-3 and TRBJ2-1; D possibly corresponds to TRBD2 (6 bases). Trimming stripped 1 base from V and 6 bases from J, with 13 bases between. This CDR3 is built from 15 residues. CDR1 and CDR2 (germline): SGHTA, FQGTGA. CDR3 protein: CASSLNAGTRNEQFF. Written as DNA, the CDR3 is TGTGCCAGCAGCTTAAATGCGGGGACCCGCAATGAGCAGTTCTTC.

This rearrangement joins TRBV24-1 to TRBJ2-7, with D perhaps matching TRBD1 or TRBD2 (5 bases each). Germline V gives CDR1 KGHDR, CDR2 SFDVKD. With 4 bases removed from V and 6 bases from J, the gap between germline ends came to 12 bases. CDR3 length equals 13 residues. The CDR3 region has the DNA TGTGCCACCAGTGACCCGGGACGATCCGAGCAGTACTTC. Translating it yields CATSDPGRSEQYF.